One TCR beta chain is described in this entry. Its antigen is unidentified. Deletions cut 2 bases from V and 1 base from J, with 10 bases between. The germline CDR1 and CDR2 sequences are SGHTA and FQGTGA. The CDR3 is 15 amino acids. The sample's time point: week 47, end of study. Alongside topical imiquimod, each dose of vaccine comprised 300 ug of mutant IDH1 20-mer peptide. This entry is derived from a study of a mutant IDH1 vaccine in newly diagnosed glioma. Here immunoSEQ multiplex PCR was the method, and the copy in TCRdb shows in-frame clones only, minus some. The sample lists around 94,000 clones; roughly 91% were seen once.

The origin of this receptor is a woman between 45 and 65 years old with glioma. The genes are TRBV7-3 and TRBJ2-3; D call uncertain. The starting material was PBMCs, obtained from a glioma patient whose treatment included an IDH1 peptide vaccine. The CDR3 reads CASSLGQPGTDTQYF. The CDR3 nucleotides read TGTGCCAGCAGCTTAGGTCAGCCGGGCACAGATACGCAGTATTTT. The full variable domain, its missing parts supplied by reference TRBV7-3 and TRBJ2-3, is GAGVSQTPSNKVTEKGKYVELRCDPISGHTALYWYRQSLGQGPEFLIYFQGTGAADDSGLPNDRFFAVRPEGSVSTLKIQRTERGDSAVYLCASSLGQPGTDTQYFGPGTRLTVL.